This is a list of T cell receptor beta chains from one sample in a study of blood T cell repertoires in COVID-19. The data were produced by immunoSEQ multiplex PCR, yet TCRdb's version contains in-frame clones alone and is incomplete. The table includes 200,000 to 250,000 clones, over 75% detected once. The sequencing sample was made of peripheral blood. These receptors came from a man over 45 with COVID-19, enrolled during active disease. Both conserved end residues are part of each CDR3. Each record gives: clone size, J gene, V gene, CDR3 length, D gene, CDR3 protein, CDR3 DNA. The D gene is left open where the match is weak. Clone size is not always given. Where it is, it says once, few, many or a class for expanded clones.

.,TRBJ2-4,TRBV19,16,TRBD1,CASSTRDRGTKNIQYF,TGTGCCAGTAGCACCCGGGACAGGGGGACCAAAAACATTCAGTACTTC
.,TRBJ1-1,TRBV4-2,11,.,CASSQDSYAFF,TGTGCCAGCAGCCAAGATAGTTATGCTTTCTTT
.,TRBJ2-3,TRBV18,15,TRBD2,CASSPPAGGSDTQYF,TGTGCCAGCTCACCACCAGCGGGGGGCTCAGATACGCAGTATTTT
.,TRBJ2-1,TRBV10-1,15,TRBD2,CASSSGLAAYNEQFF,TGCGCCAGCAGTTCGGGACTAGCGGCTTACAATGAGCAGTTCTTC
.,TRBJ2-2,TRBV12-3/TRBV12-4,13,.,CASSPRNTGELFF,TGTGCCAGCAGCCCGAGAAACACCGGGGAGCTGTTTTTT
.,TRBJ2-1,TRBV10-3,15,TRBD1,CAIRKDRDAYNEQFF,TGTGCCATCAGAAAGGACAGGGACGCCTACAATGAGCAGTTCTTC
.,TRBJ1-3,TRBV2,15,.,CASSASGSSGNTIYF,TGTGCCAGCAGTGCCTCGGGGTCCTCTGGAAACACCATATATTTT
.,TRBJ1-1,TRBV3-1/TRBV3-2,15,.,CASSHFLGVPTEAFF,TGTGCCAGCAGCCATTTCTTAGGGGTTCCCACTGAAGCTTTCTTT
.,TRBJ1-5,TRBV12-3/TRBV12-4,13,.,CASRAGSNQPQHF,TGTGCCAGCAGAGCAGGGAGCAATCAGCCCCAGCATTTT
.,TRBJ2-4,TRBV11-3,16,TRBD2,CASSPGASGGSDIQYF,TGTGCCAGCAGCCCCGGGGCTAGCGGGGGGTCGGACATTCAGTACTTC
.,TRBJ1-1,TRBV5-6,14,TRBD1,CASSLRQGRAEAFF,TGTGCCAGCAGCTTAAGACAGGGGAGGGCTGAAGCTTTCTTT
.,TRBJ1-5,TRBV27,13,.,CASSHGGGQPQHF,TGTGCCAGCAGTCATGGGGGGGGACAGCCCCAGCATTTT
.,TRBJ2-5,TRBV12-3/TRBV12-4,13,.,CASSLASEETQYF,TGTGCCAGCAGTTTAGCCAGTGAAGAGACCCAGTACTTC
.,TRBJ2-4,TRBV9,16,TRBD2,CASSVSSGVAKNIQYF,TGTGCCAGCAGCGTATCTAGCGGTGTAGCCAAAAACATTCAGTACTTC
.,TRBJ1-5,TRBV5-1,17,.,CASSPGPKGISYQPQHF,TGCGCCAGCAGCCCCGGGCCAAAGGGGATTAGCTATCAGCCCCAGCATTTT
.,TRBJ1-1,TRBV28,18,.,CASSLTVAGFKLNTEAFF,TGTGCCAGCAGTTTGACGGTGGCAGGCTTTAAACTGAACACTGAAGCTTTCTTT
.,TRBJ2-2,TRBV7-3,16,TRBD2,CASSPKAGVLPGELFF,TGTGCCAGCAGCCCAAAGGCGGGAGTACTCCCCGGGGAGCTGTTTTTT
.,TRBJ2-3,TRBV9,15,TRBD2,CASTSSGGATDTQYF,TGTGCCAGCACCAGTAGCGGGGGGGCCACAGATACGCAGTATTTT
once,TRBJ1-2,TRBV5-1,14,.,CASSPEGQNYGYTF,TGCGCCAGCAGCCCGGAAGGACAGAACTATGGCTACACCTTC
.,TRBJ1-3,TRBV5-1,15,.,CASSPGSYSGNTIYF,TGCGCCAGCAGCCCGGGGTCCTACTCTGGAAACACCATATATTTT
many,TRBJ2-1,TRBV6-4,14,.,CASSESTDPNEQFF,TGTGCCAGCAGTGAATCGACTGACCCGAATGAGCAGTTCTTC
.,TRBJ1-1,TRBV5-5,15,.,CASSLVAGRWTEAFF,TGTGCCAGCAGCTTGGTCGCAGGGCGGTGGACTGAAGCTTTCTTT
.,TRBJ1-4,TRBV11-2,19,TRBD1,CASSLDGTGARAFNEKLFF,TGTGCCAGCAGCTTAGATGGGACAGGGGCGCGAGCATTTAATGAAAAACTGTTTTTT
.,TRBJ1-2,TRBV5-1,15,.,CASSRGDPSEFGYTF,TGCGCCAGCAGCCGGGGGGACCCCAGTGAATTTGGCTACACCTTC
.,TRBJ1-6,TRBV5-1,16,.,CASSLDAAVNNSPLHF,TGCGCCAGCAGCCTGGACGCGGCCGTTAATAATTCACCCCTCCACTTT
once,TRBJ1-6,TRBV19,14,TRBD1,CASSTGQGYSPLHF,TGTGCCAGTAGTACGGGACAGGGGTATTCACCCCTCCACTTT
.,TRBJ1-6,TRBV30,14,TRBD1,CAWSPGQRSSPLHF,TGTGCCTGGAGTCCGGGACAGAGAAGTTCACCCCTCCACTTT
few,TRBJ2-1,TRBV27,15,TRBD2,CASSPLAGVGDEQFF,TGTGCCAGCAGTCCCCTAGCGGGGGTAGGCGATGAGCAGTTCTTC
.,TRBJ2-1,TRBV10-1,15,TRBD1,CASRPGQGGDNEQFF,TGCGCCAGCAGGCCCGGACAGGGGGGGGACAATGAGCAGTTCTTC
.,TRBJ1-5,TRBV4-3,17,.,CASSQDLQTVGNQPQHF,TGCGCCAGCAGCCAAGATCTCCAGACAGTTGGCAATCAGCCCCAGCATTTT
.,TRBJ1-3,TRBV21-1,20,.,CASRPYGRGQGLMAGNTIYF,TGTGCCAGCAGACCCTACGGCAGGGGACAGGGGTTGATGGCTGGAAACACCATATATTTT
.,TRBJ2-6,TRBV6-4,16,.,CASSDGHLSGANVLTF,TGTGCCAGCAGTGACGGCCACCTCTCTGGGGCCAACGTCCTGACTTTC
.,TRBJ1-2,TRBV18,14,.,CASSLKDSIYGYTF,TGTGCCAGCTCACTAAAGGACAGCATCTATGGCTACACCTTC
.,TRBJ1-2,TRBV10-2,14,TRBD1,CASRETGQSRGYTF,TGCGCCAGCAGGGAGACGGGACAGTCTCGGGGCTACACCTTC
.,TRBJ2-3,TRBV9,15,.,CASSVGWGNTDTQYF,TGTGCCAGCAGCGTAGGATGGGGCAACACAGATACGCAGTATTTT
.,TRBJ1-1,TRBV5-1,15,.,CASSSTGGSATEAFF,TGCGCCAGCAGCTCTACGGGGGGGTCGGCCACTGAAGCTTTCTTT
.,TRBJ2-6,TRBV18,18,TRBD1,CASSPFGTALSGANVLTF,TGTGCCAGCTCACCTTTTGGGACAGCACTCTCTGGGGCCAACGTCCTGACTTTC
.,TRBJ1-2,TRBV6-6,16,.,CASSYDQVAGHYGYTF,TGTGCCAGCAGTTACGATCAGGTTGCTGGGCACTATGGCTACACCTTC
once,TRBJ2-5,TRBV7-9,15,.,CASSHVRSTQETQYF,TGTGCCAGCAGCCACGTCAGGTCCACCCAAGAGACCCAGTACTTC
.,TRBJ1-1,TRBV18,15,.,CASAYRDTPNTEAFF,TGTGCCAGCGCATACCGGGACACCCCGAACACTGAAGCTTTCTTT
.,TRBJ2-3,TRBV9,16,TRBD2,CASSVATSGSTDTQYF,TGTGCCAGCAGCGTAGCGACTAGCGGAAGCACAGATACGCAGTATTTT
.,TRBJ2-7,TRBV5-6,14,TRBD2,CASSFPGTSYEQYF,TGTGCCAGCAGCTTTCCGGGGACTAGCTACGAGCAGTACTTC
.,TRBJ1-1,TRBV6-2/TRBV6-3,17,.,CASSYKTTGVMNTEAFF,TGTGCCAGCAGTTACAAAACAACCGGGGTGATGAACACTGAAGCTTTCTTT
.,TRBJ2-2,TRBV27,13,.,CASRGRDTGELFF,TGTGCCAGCAGGGGTCGGGACACCGGGGAGCTGTTTTTT
.,TRBJ1-1,TRBV2,16,.,CASSVDRGRMNTEAFF,TGTGCCAGCAGTGTGGATAGGGGGAGAATGAACACTGAAGCTTTCTTT
.,TRBJ1-4,TRBV29-1,12,.,CSVDLGGGKLFF,TGCAGCGTTGATTTGGGGGGGGGAAAACTGTTTTTT
.,TRBJ1-6,TRBV2,13,.,CASSEAENSPLHF,TGTGCCAGCAGTGAAGCAGAGAATTCACCCCTCCACTTT
.,TRBJ2-7,TRBV6-5,14,.,CASWVRGSPYEQYF,TGTGCCAGCTGGGTGCGGGGAAGTCCCTACGAGCAGTACTTC
.,TRBJ2-2,TRBV10-3,15,TRBD1,CAISPGQGADGELFF,TGTGCCATCAGCCCGGGACAGGGGGCCGACGGGGAGCTGTTTTTT
.,TRBJ1-5,TRBV12-3/TRBV12-4,12,.,CASSSSDQPQHF,TGTGCCAGCAGTTCCAGTGATCAGCCCCAGCATTTT
.,TRBJ2-3,TRBV18,18,TRBD1,CASSRMAGTGDITDTQYF,TGTGCCAGCTCACGTATGGCCGGGACAGGGGATATCACAGATACGCAGTATTTT
.,TRBJ2-1,TRBV15,16,.,CATSRVGAGSYNEQFF,TGTGCCACCAGCAGAGTGGGGGCGGGCAGCTACAATGAGCAGTTCTTC
.,TRBJ1-5,TRBV28,14,TRBD1,CASSPTGGVQPQHF,TGTGCCAGCAGCCCTACAGGGGGCGTTCAGCCCCAGCATTTT
.,TRBJ1-5,TRBV7-9,13,.,CASSLGVGQPQHF,TGTGCCAGCAGCTTAGGTGTCGGGCAGCCCCAGCATTTT